This paragraph reports one T cell receptor beta chain. Its target is not known. Next came a second PCR, run for 7 to 11 cycles, which used a sample-barcoded 5' primer along with a J-beta primer mix. Using its own MiXCR run on the 5' RACE reads, TCRdb lists one record per CDR3 protein. This table holds 550,000 to 700,000 distinct CDR3 sequences, 27% found once. Researchers isolated at least 6 million PBMCs per sample. This record belongs to a study of blood T cells in healthy people across ages. Study-level background: Capture by template switching was about one barcoded beta molecule per two T cells.

This CDR3 spans 13 amino acids. Germline assignment: CDR1 SNHLY and CDR2 FYNNEI. V shed 6 bases and J 3 bases; nucleotides not matched to a gene: 5. Study results and limitations: In older individuals, TCR beta diversity per million T cells was lower, falling roughly linearly with age.

V usage is TRBV2 and J usage is TRBJ2-7; 7 nucleotides agree with TRBD2. The receptor's source is a woman between 65 and 79 years old in good health. The sequenced sample consisted of blood. The CDR3 nucleotides are TGTGCCAGCAGAGAACTAGCGTTCTACGAGCAGTACTTC. It codes for CASRELAFYEQYF.